The 10 T cell receptor beta chains below come from one sample, sequenced in a study of response to subunit inactivated influenza vaccine. TCRdb independently ran MiXCR on the RT-PCR reads; one entry per CDR3 protein. The sample lists 650,000 to 800,000 distinct CDR3 sequences; more than 11% were seen once. Sample: PBMCs from blood, taken 14 to 15 days before vaccination. The receptors were gathered from a man aged 50 to 60 who received an inactivated influenza vaccine.

V is TRBV11-2 and J is TRBJ2-5, with D unclear. The germline V gene encodes CDR1 SGHAT and CDR2 FQNNGV. This CDR3 contains 15 residues. Trimming cost V 6 bases and J 0 bases, with 14 bases left between them. The CDR3 sequence is CASSPDPYNQETQYF. For the CDR3, the DNA is TGTGCCAGCAGTCCGGACCCCTACAACCAAGAGACCCAGTACTTC.

V and J are TRBV7-9 and TRBJ2-3, with D tentatively TRBD2 (5 bases). Germline lookup yields CDR1 SEHNR and CDR2 FQNEAQ (reference sequence). V was pared by 10 bases and J by 8 bases, with 25 bases between. The CDR3 runs to 15 residues. CDR3 coding DNA: TGTGCCATCCAAGTTGTCAGGACTGGCTCGGGTACGCAGTATTTT. Translating it yields CAIQVVRTGSGTQYF. The full variable domain, rest sourced from reference TRBV7-9 and TRBJ2-3, is DTGVSQNPRHKITKRGQNVTFRCDPISEHNRLYWYRQTLGQGPEFLTYFQNEAQLEKSRLLSDRFSAERPKGSFSTLEIQRTEQGDSAMYLCAIQVVRTGSGTQYFGPGTRLTVL.

V gene TRBV20-1 combines with J gene TRBJ2-5; D is ambiguous. Germline assignment: CDR1 DFQATT and CDR2 SNEGSKA (reference sequence). This CDR3 comprises 13 residues. V lost 3 bases, J lost 2 bases, and 10 bases lay in between. The CDR3 nucleotides read TGCAGTGCTAGCGGGCAGAATCAAGAGACCCAGTACTTC. Translating it yields CSASGQNQETQYF.

This chain connects TRBV6-5 to TRBJ2-3; D may be TRBD2 (8 bases). From germline, CDR1 is MNHEY and CDR2 SVGAGI. The CDR3 length is 19 residues. The V and J ends lost 0 bases and 0 bases respectively, with 19 bases between them. The CDR3 is CASSYSLSGGTVSTDTQYF. In DNA form, the CDR3 reads TGTGCCAGCAGTTACTCGTTATCGGGAGGGACAGTTAGCACAGATACGCAGTATTTT.

The chain links TRBV7-2 to TRBJ2-3; 11 positions match TRBD1. Germline assignment: CDR1 SGHTA and CDR2 FQGNSA. The CDR3 loop spans 12 amino acids. V lost 5 bases to trimming and J lost 13 bases; unmatched junction nucleotides: 5. The CDR3 coding sequence is TGTGCCAGCAGCCCGGACAGGGGGCGGAAGTATTTT. Amino acids: CASSPDRGRKYF.

This CDR3 reads CASSARTALNEQFF. The CDR3 DNA reads TGTGCCAGCAGCGCGCGGACAGCGCTGAATGAGCAGTTCTTC. The rearrangement uses TRBV11-2 and TRBJ2-1, with D possibly being TRBD1 (6 bases). Germline lookup yields CDR1 SGHAT and CDR2 FQNNGV. The CDR3 is 14 amino acids. With 5 bases removed from V and 7 bases from J, the gap between germline ends came to 15 bases.

The rearrangement joins TRBV9 to TRBJ2-2; 12 bases agree with TRBD2. This CDR3 is 16 amino acids long. With 3 bases clipped from V and 4 bases from J, the junction kept 4 bases outside the gene matches. Germline CDR1 is SGDLS and CDR2 is YYNGEE. The CDR3 nucleotides read TGTGCCAGCAGCGAGAGACTAGCGGGAGCCACCGGGGAGCTGTTTTTT. As protein: CASSERLAGATGELFF. Combining the CDR3 with reference TRBV9 and TRBJ2-2 gives the whole variable domain DSGVTQTPKHLITATGQRVTLRCSPRSGDLSVYWYQQSLDQGLQFLIQYYNGEERAKGNILERFSAQQFPDLHSELNLSSLELGDSALYFCASSERLAGATGELFFGEGSRLTVL.

This clonotype was detected many times. The CDR3 DNA reads TGCGCCAGCAGCCTTCGTCCCGGGACTTTCTACAATGAGCAGTTCTTC. It codes for CASSLRPGTFYNEQFF. The chain uses TRBV4-1 and TRBJ2-1; D may be TRBD2 (6 bases). Germline V gives CDR1 MGHRA, CDR2 YSYEKL. The CDR3 contains 16 residues. V lost 4 bases and J 3 bases, leaving 16 bases between the germline ends.

This clonotype was seen a few times. The chain carries TRBV6-1 and TRBJ1-1; D perhaps matches TRBD1 (5 bases). CDR1 and CDR2 (germline): MNHNS, SASEGT. Trimming shortened V by 6 bases and J by 0 bases, and 14 bases separated the two germline ends. The CDR3 covers 15 residues. CDR3 sequence (DNA): TGTGCCAGCAGAGCGCCCGGACACTTGAACACTGAAGCTTTCTTT. Residues: CASRAPGHLNTEAFF.

This clonotype was counted between two and nine times. The chain recombines TRBV20-1 with TRBJ2-3; TRBD2 is a possible D gene (6 bases). The CDR3 runs 13 residues. Trimming shortened V by 5 bases and J by 5 bases, and 14 bases separated the two germline ends. Per germline, CDR1 DFQATT and CDR2 SNEGSKA (reference sequence). The CDR3 sequence: CSASPRGKDTQYF. DNA of the CDR3: TGCAGTGCTTCCCCCCGGGGGAAAGATACGCAGTATTTT.